The 31 T cell receptor beta chains in this list originate from one sample, sequenced in a study of T cell repertoires in cytomegalovirus infection. TCRdb analysed the reads with MiXCR anew, one entry per CDR3 protein. Of a few hundred thousand distinct CDR3 sequences listed, approximately 25% are singletons. The sequencing sample was made of PBMCs. These TCRs come from a human donor in good health (CMV status not recorded). Some clones in this sample may be carry-over from other donors' samples.

There are many counts of this clonotype. The chain is built from TRBV7-2 and TRBJ2-3; TRBD2 matches at 14 bases. The J segment lost 3 bases and the V segment lost 4 bases, leaving 3 bases of the junction unmatched. The CDR3 contains 16 residues. Per germline, CDR1 SGHTA and CDR2 FQGNSA. CDR3 sequence reads: CASSSGLAGGTDTQYF. Written as DNA, the CDR3 is TGTGCCAGCAGCTCTGGACTAGCGGGAGGTACAGATACGCAGTATTTT.

With respect to this clonotype: A read error may explain this, as a much larger clone is one base away. The genes are TRBV7-2 and TRBJ2-1, with D perhaps matching TRBD1 or TRBD2 (5 bases each). CDR3 length: 15 amino acids. The V end lost 5 bases, the J end lost 10 bases, and 21 bases lay between the germline ends. Per germline, CDR1 SGHTA and CDR2 FQGNSA. CDR3 region: CASSRRGTLFGEQFF. The DNA of the CDR3 is TGTGCCAGCAGCCGAAGAGGGACCCTTTTTGGGGAGCAGTTCTTC. Drawing the rest from reference TRBV7-2 and TRBJ2-1, the complete variable domain is GAGVSQSPSNKVTEKGKDVELRCDPISGHTALYWYRQSLGQGLEFLIYFQGNSAPDKSGLPSDRFSAERTGGSVSTLTIQRTQQEDSAVYLCASSRRGTLFGEQFFGPGTRLTVL.

V is TRBV29-1 and J is TRBJ2-1; D is ambiguous. V was shortened by 3 bases and J by 4 bases, with 7 bases between the two germline ends. CDR3 length: 12 amino acids. The germline V gene has CDR1 SQVTM and CDR2 ANQGSEA. As DNA, the CDR3 is TGCAGCGTTGAGACCGTTTACAATGAGCAGTTCTTC. This translates into CSVETVYNEQFF.

Only a few counts were recorded for this clonotype. The chain is built from TRBV7-2 and TRBJ2-2, with 7 positions matching TRBD1. The germline CDR1 and CDR2 sequences are SGHTA and FQGNSA. V dropped 4 bases and J dropped 4; count of bases not matched to a gene: 3. CDR3 size: 14 residues. For the CDR3, the DNA is TGTGCCAGCAGCTCCGGACAGGCCACCGGGGAGCTGTTTTTT. It specifies CASSSGQATGELFF.

This chain uses TRBV6-1 with TRBJ1-2, with D maybe TRBD1 (5 bases). The CDR3 is 13 amino acids. Germline CDR1 MNHNS, CDR2 SASEGT. V was clipped by 5 bases and J by 7 bases, with 14 bases between them. The chain's CDR3 is CASSFQGVSGYTF. The CDR3 DNA sequence: TGTGCCAGCAGTTTCCAGGGAGTGAGTGGCTACACCTTC.

V usage is TRBV6-5 and J usage is TRBJ1-4; the D gene is possibly TRBD1 (5 bases). The CDR3 has 15 residues. The germline V and J ends were trimmed by 0 bases and 8 bases, with 13 bases remaining between them. CDR1 is MNHEY and CDR2 is SVGAGI in the germline V gene. The CDR3 here is CASSYSRWDGEKLFF. Here the CDR3 DNA reads TGTGCCAGCAGTTACTCTCGATGGGACGGGGAAAAACTGTTTTTT.

This clonotype was counted a few times. This chain connects TRBV6-6 to TRBJ1-4; D is possibly TRBD1 (5 bases). In germline, CDR1 is MNHNY, CDR2 SVGAGI (reference sequence). The V and J ends lost 3 bases and 0 bases respectively, with 11 bases between them. This CDR3 comprises 16 residues. For the CDR3, the DNA is TGTGCCAGCAGTTATGGGTCGGGGCCAACTAATGAAAAACTGTTTTTT. Protein: CASSYGSGPTNEKLFF.

The rearrangement uses TRBV7-6 and TRBJ2-3, with a tentative D call TRBD1 (7 bases). Germline V gives CDR1 SGHVS, CDR2 FNYEAQ. This CDR3 region has 14 residues. V lost 3 bases to trimming and J lost 4 bases, with 11 bases between them. The CDR3 loop is CASSLEGAADTQYF. CDR3 DNA sequence: TGTGCCAGCAGCTTGGAGGGGGCGGCAGATACGCAGTATTTT.

This clonotype was detected many times. This chain links TRBV7-2 with TRBJ2-3, with 10 bases that match TRBD2. With V trimmed by 9 bases and J by 7 bases, 1 base remained unmatched. CDR3 length: 11 residues. Germline V gene lookup returns CDR1 SGHTA and CDR2 FQGNSA. DNA for the CDR3: TGTGCCAGTAGCGGGAGGTATACGCAGTATTTT. This translates into CASSGRYTQYF.

Only a few counts were recorded for this clonotype. The chain is built from TRBV6-2 or TRBV6-3 and TRBJ2-4; 9 positions match TRBD1. CDR1 is MNHEY, CDR2 SVGEGT, per germline. J gave up 0 bases and V 5 bases, and 8 bases lay outside the gene matches. This CDR3 is 17 amino acids long. The CDR3 DNA is TGTGCCAGCAGTGAGGACAGGGGCAAACTAGCCAAAAACATTCAGTACTTC. This gives the protein CASSEDRGKLAKNIQYF.

This clonotype was counted at least ten times. The chain links TRBV7-2 to TRBJ2-3, with 8 bases identical to TRBD2. The CDR3 contains 16 residues. CDR1 SGHTA and CDR2 FQGNSA come from the germline V gene. V trimming: 2 bases; J trimming: 3 bases; junction bases outside the gene matches: 7. The chain's CDR3 is CASSLTAGVRTDTQYF. In DNA, the CDR3 is TGTGCCAGCAGCTTAACAGCGGGAGTAAGGACAGATACGCAGTATTTT.

This chain joins TRBV7-3 and TRBJ1-2; D is possibly TRBD1 (5 bases). Looked up from germline, CDR1 is SGHTA and CDR2 is FQGTGA. The CDR3 sequence is 16 residues long. With 5 bases removed from V and 0 bases from J, the gap between germline ends came to 16 bases. CDR3 DNA sequence: TGTGCCAGCAGCCCATCTATCGGGACTGCTAACTATGGCTACACCTTC. Encoded protein: CASSPSIGTANYGYTF. Drawing the rest from reference TRBV7-3 and TRBJ1-2, the complete variable domain is GAGVSQTPSNKVTEKGKYVELRCDPISGHTALYWYRQSLGQGPEFLIYFQGTGAADDSGLPNDRFFAVRPEGSVSTLKIQRTERGDSAVYLCASSPSIGTANYGYTFGSGTRLTVV.

This chain connects TRBV14 to TRBJ2-3; a weak D match, TRBD2 (6 bases). Germline values: CDR1 SGHDN, CDR2 FVKESK. CDR3 length: 16 amino acids. Trimming pared 1 base from V and 4 bases from J, leaving 15 bases between. The chain's CDR3 is CASSQAMVGGSDTQYF. DNA for the CDR3: TGTGCCAGCAGCCAAGCAATGGTCGGGGGATCAGATACGCAGTATTTT.

This clonotype has only a few counts. The chain has TRBV7-8 and TRBJ1-1, with D unresolved. Germline V gives CDR1 SGHVS, CDR2 FQNEAQ. The CDR3 has 14 amino acids. Trimming removed 5 bases at V and 7 bases at J, with 17 bases between. Here the CDR3 reads CASSPPGWAFEAFF. The DNA for the CDR3 is TGTGCCAGCAGCCCCCCCGGTTGGGCATTTGAAGCTTTCTTT.

V is TRBV7-2 and J is TRBJ2-5; either TRBD1 or TRBD2 may fit D (5 bases each). V was clipped by 5 bases and J by 1 base, with 11 bases between them. The length of the CDR3 is 14 residues. Germline V CDR1 and CDR2: SGHTA, FQGNSA. The CDR3 sequence: CASSHAGAQETQYF. The CDR3, as DNA: TGTGCCAGCAGCCACGCCGGGGCCCAAGAGACCCAGTACTTC.

This clonotype was counted at least ten times. This rearrangement joins TRBV6-2 or TRBV6-3 to TRBJ2-7; D ambiguous. Trimming shortened V by 3 bases and J by 2 bases, and 8 bases separated the two germline ends. The V gene's germline CDR1 is MNHEY and CDR2 SVGEGT. This CDR3 spans 13 amino acids. The CDR3 sequence: CASSYGRTYEQYF. CDR3 nucleotides: TGTGCCAGCAGTTATGGGCGGACCTACGAGCAGTACTTC.

This clonotype was seen once. The J gene is TRBJ1-5, the V gene TRBV30, with 10 bases fitting TRBD1. With 2 bases clipped from V and 5 bases from J, the junction kept 3 bases outside the gene matches. Germline V gene lookup returns CDR1 GTSNPN and CDR2 SVGIG (reference sequence). CDR3 size: 14 residues. CDR3 sequence reads: CAWSMGTGDQPQHF. CDR3 DNA: TGTGCCTGGAGTATGGGGACAGGGGATCAGCCCCAGCATTTT. Supplemented by reference TRBV30 and TRBJ1-5, the full variable domain reads SQTIHQWPATLVQPVGSPLSLECTVEGTSNPNLYWYRQAAGRGLQLLFYSVGIGQISSEVPQNLSASRPQDRQFILSSKKLLLSDSGFYLCAWSMGTGDQPQHFGDGTRLSIL.

This clonotype was seen more than once but under ten times. This chain links TRBV15 with TRBJ2-1; TRBD2 matches 7 bases. This CDR3 is built from 15 residues. V lost 0 bases, J lost 6 bases, and 5 bases stayed unmatched. Germline CDR1 is LNHNV and CDR2 is YYDKDF (reference sequence). The CDR3 sequence: CATSRDPAGPNEQFF. The CDR3 DNA reads TGTGCCACCAGCAGAGATCCAGCGGGACCCAATGAGCAGTTCTTC.

This clonotype was counted a single time. The chain employs TRBV12-3 or TRBV12-4 and TRBJ1-2; D not resolved. Trimming stripped 1 base from V and 2 bases from J, with 8 bases between. This CDR3 contains 14 residues. The DNA for the CDR3 is TGTGCCAGCAGTTTAGAGACTTCGAACTATGGCTACACCTTC. Its protein is CASSLETSNYGYTF.

This clonotype has only a few counts. The V and J genes are TRBV7-2 and TRBJ1-1, with TRBD1 matching 7 bases. Germline assignment: CDR1 SGHTA and CDR2 FQGNSA. V was clipped by 8 bases and J by 4 bases; unmatched bases: 4. The CDR3 runs to 12 residues. The CDR3 nucleotides are TGTGCCAGCCTCCACAGGGGCACTGAAGCTTTCTTT. It encodes CASLHRGTEAFF.

The gene calls are TRBV12-3 or TRBV12-4 and TRBJ2-3; D perhaps matches TRBD2 (5 bases). Trimming cost V 8 bases and J 0 bases, with 18 bases left between them. This CDR3 region has 16 residues. This CDR3 reads CASRKVIATSTDTQYF. CDR3 in DNA: TGTGCCAGCCGGAAAGTGATAGCGACTAGCACAGATACGCAGTATTTT.

This chain uses TRBV11-3 with TRBJ2-5, with D possibly TRBD2 on 5 matching bases. Germline CDR1 reads SGHNT; CDR2 reads YENEEA. There are 16 residues in the CDR3. Trimming shortened V by 1 base and J by 2 bases, and 14 bases separated the two germline ends. The DNA of the CDR3 is TGTGCCAGCAGCTTAGGACGCCGGGAAGCACAAGAGACCCAGTACTTC. Protein product: CASSLGRREAQETQYF.

The genes are TRBV4-1 and TRBJ2-5; the D is unclear. This CDR3 is 13 amino acids long. Trimming left V 5 bases short and J 5 bases short, with 12 bases between. The germline V gene has CDR1 MGHRA and CDR2 YSYEKL. For the CDR3, the DNA is TGCGCCAGCAGCTCAAGTGTTCAGGAGACCCAGTACTTC. This codes for CASSSSVQETQYF.

This clonotype appeared a few times. The V gene is TRBV20-1, the J gene TRBJ1-2; D unresolved. The CDR3 is 13 amino acids. Germline V gene data show CDR1 as DFQATT and CDR2 as SNEGSKA (reference sequence). The V end was cut by 0 bases, the J end by 5 bases, with 10 bases between. The CDR3 DNA sequence: TGCAGTGCTAGAGATAGTCAGAAGTATGGCTACACCTTC. Amino acids: CSARDSQKYGYTF.

This clonotype appeared many times. DNA of the CDR3: TGTGCCAGCCGCCCTAGGGCGTTGGGCACAGATACGCAGTATTTT. Protein product: CASRPRALGTDTQYF. This rearrangement joins TRBV7-2 to TRBJ2-3; D not certain. V was cut by 8 bases and J by 1 base, with 16 bases left in between. CDR3 length equals 15 residues. Germline V gene data show CDR1 as SGHTA and CDR2 as FQGNSA.

This clonotype was detected only a few times. The chain uses TRBV4-3 and TRBJ2-2, with 8 positions matching TRBD2. The junction had 6 bases not matched to a gene; V was cut back by 0 bases and J by 6 bases. CDR1 LGHNA and CDR2 YSLEER come from the germline V gene. The CDR3 consists of 16 residues. CDR3 coding DNA: TGCGCCAGCAGCCAAGATCCAGCGGGAGTCGCCGGGGAGCTGTTTTTT. Amino acid sequence: CASSQDPAGVAGELFF.

Note on this clonotype: This clone may be a read error of a much larger clone one base away. The gene calls are TRBV7-6 and TRBJ1-4; D possibly corresponds to TRBD1 (5 bases). Germline V gene data show CDR1 as SGHVS and CDR2 as FNYEAQ. V lost 4 bases, J lost 10 bases, and 13 bases lay in between. The CDR3 consists of 13 residues. DNA for the CDR3: TGTGCCAGCAGCTCCTCGGGGGGGGGAAAACTGTTTTTT. It encodes CASSSSGGGKLFF. The complete variable domain, with remaining parts taken from reference TRBV7-6 and TRBJ1-4, reads GAGVSQSPRYKVTKRGQDVALRCDPISGHVSLYWYRQALGQGPEFLTYFNYEAQQDKSGLPNDRFSAERPEGSISTLTIQRTEQRDSAMYRCASSSSGGGKLFFGSGTQLSVL.

Written as DNA, the CDR3 is TGTGCCATCAGGAGAGAAGGGACTGAAGCTTTCTTT. It specifies CAIRREGTEAFF. This chain connects TRBV10-3 to TRBJ1-1; D ambiguous. V was trimmed by 6 bases and J by 5 bases, leaving 10 bases between them. Germline V gene sequence: CDR1 ENHRY, CDR2 SYGVKD. This CDR3 has 12 residues.

The genes are TRBV29-1 and TRBJ2-7; TRBD1 agrees at 7 bases. The junction had 5 bases not matched to a gene; V was cut back by 6 bases and J by 0 bases. The CDR3 is 13 amino acids. Germline V lookup: CDR1 SQVTM, CDR2 ANQGSEA. The CDR3 sequence: CSVGRDSSYEQYF. CDR3 in DNA: TGCAGCGTGGGCCGGGACAGCTCCTACGAGCAGTACTTC.

This clonotype was counted ten times or more. The chain couples TRBV11-2 to TRBJ2-2; the D gene is possibly TRBD1 (5 bases). Germline CDR1 is SGHAT and CDR2 is FQNNGV. The CDR3 has 12 amino acids. V lost 5 bases and J 8 bases, leaving 9 bases between the germline ends. The CDR3 bases are TGTGCCAGCAGCCCGCGGACAGGGGAGCTGTTTTTT. The encoded protein is CASSPRTGELFF.

At least ten counts were recorded for this clonotype. This chain links TRBV7-8 with TRBJ1-5; TRBD1 is a possible D gene (5 bases). Germline assignment: CDR1 SGHVS and CDR2 FQNEAQ. V lost 0 bases to trimming and J lost 1 base, with 16 bases between them. This CDR3 comprises 18 residues. The CDR3 DNA reads as TGTGCCAGCAGCTTAGCCCGTTTTTGGGGGGAGAGCAATCAGCCCCAGCATTTT. It is translated as CASSLARFWGESNQPQHF.